The 6 T cell receptor beta chains reported below all come from one sample, sequenced in a study of cytomegalovirus exposure and HLA in healthy donors. This PCR relied on a set of 60 Vbeta primers and 13 Jbeta primers. TCRdb keeps only in-frame clones here, not all; method: immunoSEQ multiplex PCR. In the table there are approximately 140,000 clones, around four fifths of which are singletons. The specimen sequenced was PBMCs. The receptors were gathered from a boy younger than 18 in good health and CMV-seronegative.

The rearrangement uses TRBV7-2 and TRBJ2-5, with 8 nucleotides matching TRBD2. This CDR3 comprises 14 residues. With 1 base clipped from V and 5 bases from J, the junction kept 3 bases outside the gene matches. CDR1 is SGHTA and CDR2 is FQGNSA in the germline V gene. The CDR3 DNA follows: TGTGCCAGCAGCTTAGGTGCTAGCGGGGAGACCCAGTACTTC. Protein sequence: CASSLGASGETQYF.

The rearrangement uses TRBV6-5 and TRBJ2-5, with TRBD1 identical over 10 bases. The J call is uncertain, as TRBJ2-7 better fits the DNA end. The CDR3 loop spans 15 amino acids. Germline CDR1 and CDR2: MNHEY and SVGAGI. The CDR3 sequence is CASSYPGTGEDEQYF. The DNA of the CDR3 is TGTGCCAGCAGTTACCCCGGGACAGGGGAAGACGAGCAGTACTTC.

The chain is built from TRBV19 and TRBJ1-2, with D perhaps matching TRBD1 (5 bases). CDR3 length: 13 amino acids. Per the germline V gene, CDR1 is LNHDA and CDR2 is SQIVND (reference sequence). V dropped 6 bases and J dropped 7 bases, with 15 bases sitting between them. The CDR3 here is CASSWDSQGGYTF. The CDR3, as DNA: TGTGCCAGTAGCTGGGACTCTCAGGGTGGCTACACCTTC.

The rearrangement uses TRBV10-3 and TRBJ2-2, with D perhaps TRBD2 (6 bases). This CDR3 contains 13 residues. V gave up 11 bases and J gave up 1 base, with 11 bases separating them. Germline CDR1 and CDR2: ENHRY and SYGVKD. The CDR3 DNA follows: TGTGCCGGGAGGACGGTGAACACCGGGGAGCTGTTTTTT. Translated, it gives CAGRTVNTGELFF.

The chain carries TRBV7-9 and TRBJ2-1; TRBD2 matches at 7 bases. Germline lookup yields CDR1 SEHNR and CDR2 FQNEAQ (reference sequence). J was trimmed by 8 bases and V by 2 bases; bases with no gene match: 12. The CDR3 extends over 16 amino acids. The CDR3 bases are TGTGCCAGCAGCTTAATAGGGACTACCCATCTTGATGAGCAGTTCTTC. It is translated as CASSLIGTTHLDEQFF.

The chain employs TRBV9 and TRBJ2-1, with D maybe TRBD2 (5 bases). This CDR3 region has 14 residues. The germline V and J ends were trimmed by 3 bases and 2 bases, with 9 bases remaining between them. Germline lookup yields CDR1 SGDLS and CDR2 YYNGEE. For the CDR3, the DNA is TGTGCCAGCAGCGCGGGGTCGACCTACAATGAGCAGTTCTTC. It encodes CASSAGSTYNEQFF.